This T cell receptor beta chain was captured in a study of shared clonotypes between healthy human individuals (dated by TCRdb to about 2020). Background for the entire study: The cohort included a few men and two women between 18 and 49 years of age. Per donor, three plates each were used for CD4 naive and CD4 memory, two for CD8 naive, and one for CD8 memory. To estimate repertoire size and how much clonotypes are shared between individuals, the study performed deep sequencing of blood TCR repertoires from about 5 healthy adults. Different laboratories and diverse techniques were used to prepare libraries and sequence TCR repertoires, to increase sequencing depth and limit assay-specific biases. Between about 0.85 and 9.5 billion PBMCs per donor were obtained by leukapheresis.

Using the deep immunoSEQ assay, multiplex PCR amplified TCR CDR3 regions from genomic DNA. Extracted genomic DNA from each cell subset was spread evenly across all wells of several immunoSEQ 96-well plates, with each plate serving as a replicate. For sorted subsets, each replicate PCR was loaded with 150 to 250 ng genomic DNA, equivalent to about 30,000 T cell genomes. Purified libraries were quantified with a Qubit 3.0 fluorometer, sized on a Bioanalyzer 2100, and re-quantified with the KAPA Library Quantification kit. A separate single-read 150-cycle Illumina NextSeq 550 flow cell was used to sequence each immunoSEQ 96-well plate. Processing in the source paper ran as follows. Because the immunoSEQ output included only junctional sequences and no quality scores, the filtering could not be the same as the filtering used for full-length reads. To assign V/J genes and CDR3, sequences were annotated using PyIR, a Python wrapper for IgBLAST v1.9, with IMGT germline references. Reads with weak V/J assignments (E-value above 1e-6), missing CDR3, stop codons, out-of-frame junctions, or ambiguous translated residues were removed. V3J clonotypes were defined as sequences sharing an identical inferred V gene, J gene, and CDR3 amino acid sequence. Percentage overlap between repertoires was computed as shared unique clonotypes divided by the size of the smaller repertoire. RTK rarefaction, the Chao1 estimator, and Recon v2.1 estimates of unobserved clonotypes were used to assess repertoire richness. OLGA was used to compute generation probabilities for all TCRbeta clonotypes that the gDNA method yielded from a few donors. This immuneACCESS table, as held by TCRdb, lists in-frame sequences with V and J called but not all clones. Of the missing ones, under half trace to an unresolved V gene in checked studies; the others have no known cause. V and J calls plus clone size are reproduced from that table; the DNA served to infer D and trimming. The sample yields 550,000 to 700,000 clones; roughly 72% were counted once. The top ten clonotypes cover around 1.7% of the sample.

The donors were healthy, HIV-negative adults who had no recently reported acute infections or vaccinations. All donors were Caucasian adults living in Nashville, Tennessee, USA. CD4+ T cells were enriched by magnetic negative selection, after which naive cells were positively selected on CD45RA and the negative fraction was taken as the memory subset. Blood was obtained by leukapheresis, after which PBMCs were separated by Ficoll-Histopaque density gradient centrifugation and cryopreserved in liquid nitrogen vapor phase. Analytical flow cytometry was used to check the purity and quantity of every magnetically sorted T cell population. Each sorted fraction had its genomic DNA isolated and then quantified by UV absorbance on a Nanodrop 2000c. Including the terminal cysteine and phenylalanine, the CDR3 comprises 16 residues. The kept DNA is CDR3 alone, 48 bases in frame from the first base. In the germline V gene, CDR1 corresponds to LGHNA and CDR2 to YNFKEQ. Trimming leaves V shorter by 1 base and J shorter by 3 bases, with the junction holding 7 bases beyond the gene matches.

In the case of this clone: Its antigen specificity is not known. The sample holds no much larger clone one base away, and base qualities are not on file.

Paper-wide results and their limitations: Sampling was restricted to blood, and TCR repertoires in tissue are likely to differ from TCR repertoires in blood. Compared with non-shared clonotypes, clonotypes shared by all four sorted-subset donors had higher generation probabilities. Based on pairwise subsampling, the degree of clonotype sharing among donors was expected to be affected by sequencing depth. Approximately 5% of naive CD4, roughly 3.6% of naive CD8, about 2.1% of memory CD4, and over 0.35% of memory CD8 clonotypes were shared across four donors. Because the study included only a small number of donors, the genetic and exposure-history diversity represented was limited. Larger estimated clonotype richness was generally found for naive subsets than for memory subsets. Rarefaction of sorted-subset datasets indicated incomplete sequencing despite the large sequencing depth.

The receptor chain draws on TRBV4-2 and TRBJ2-7; 9 junctional bases match TRBD1. The specimen was memory CD4+ T cells sorted from blood. The sample's cell subset or site label is to be understood as: CD45RA-negative fraction. This receptor was obtained from a woman younger than 45 in good health. The nucleotides read TGTGCCAGCAGCCAAGGGGAGGGGACAGGGAGCTACGAGCAGTACTTC. This is translated as CASSQGEGTGSYEQYF.